A selection of T cell receptor beta chains follows, all from one sample in a study of shared clonotypes between healthy human individuals. Produced via immunoSEQ multiplex PCR; TCRdb's table is partial and in-frame only. Of some 320,000 clones in the sample, about nine tenths were seen once. The sequenced sample consisted of memory CD8+ T cells sorted from blood. The receptors originated from a man aged 18 to 30 in good health. The CDR3 runs from the conserved cysteine through the conserved F or W. The D gene is left open where the match is weak. Where a row states a size, it is once, few, many or the class of an expanded clone; other rows omit it.

cdr3_aa: CASSIGPGGNSPLHF; cdr3_nt: TGTGCCAGTAGTATAGGTCCAGGTGGTAATTCACCCCTCCACTTT; clone_size: -; d_call: -; j_call: TRBJ1-6; v_call: TRBV19
cdr3_aa: CASSLEGTVTGELFF; cdr3_nt: TGCGCCAGCAGCTTGGAGGGGACAGTCACCGGGGAGCTGTTTTTT; clone_size: -; d_call: TRBD1; j_call: TRBJ2-2; v_call: TRBV5-1
cdr3_aa: CASSLTGLARYNEQFF; cdr3_nt: TGTGCCAGCAGCCTTACGGGACTAGCGAGGTACAATGAGCAGTTCTTC; clone_size: -; d_call: TRBD2; j_call: TRBJ2-1; v_call: TRBV27
cdr3_aa: CASSLAGGQAETQYF; cdr3_nt: TGCGCCAGCAGCTTGGCCGGGGGACAGGCAGAGACCCAGTACTTC; clone_size: -; d_call: TRBD1; j_call: TRBJ2-5; v_call: TRBV5-1
cdr3_aa: CASSESTVGYTF; cdr3_nt: TGCGCCAGCAGTGAGTCGACTGTCGGCTACACCTTC; clone_size: -; d_call: -; j_call: TRBJ1-2; v_call: TRBV10-1
cdr3_aa: CASSLLSSDSYEQYF; cdr3_nt: TGTGCCAGCAGCTTATTATCTAGCGACTCCTACGAGCAGTACTTC; clone_size: once; d_call: -; j_call: TRBJ2-7; v_call: TRBV7-2
cdr3_aa: CASNGWNTEAFF; cdr3_nt: TGTGCCAGCAATGGGTGGAACACTGAAGCTTTCTTT; clone_size: -; d_call: -; j_call: TRBJ1-1; v_call: TRBV6-5
cdr3_aa: CARSPQGEAGGPLSNQPQHF; cdr3_nt: TGTGCCAGAAGCCCCCAGGGTGAGGCGGGGGGACCCCTCAGCAATCAGCCCCAGCATTTT; clone_size: many; d_call: -; j_call: TRBJ1-5; v_call: TRBV5-3
cdr3_aa: CASSLADGWIGNQPQHF; cdr3_nt: TGTGCCAGCAGCTTGGCCGACGGGTGGATCGGCAATCAGCCCCAGCATTTT; clone_size: -; d_call: -; j_call: TRBJ1-5; v_call: TRBV5-8
cdr3_aa: CASSPSRGVNTEAFF; cdr3_nt: TGTGCCAGCAGCCCTTCGAGAGGCGTGAACACTGAAGCTTTCTTT; clone_size: -; d_call: -; j_call: TRBJ1-1; v_call: TRBV6-5
cdr3_aa: CASRSRGAERDQYF; cdr3_nt: TGTGCCAGCAGGTCCCGGGGGGCAGAACGCGACCAGTACTTC; clone_size: -; d_call: -; j_call: TRBJ2-5; v_call: TRBV13
cdr3_aa: CASSYADTQYF; cdr3_nt: TGTGCCAGCAGTTACGCGGATACGCAGTATTTT; clone_size: -; d_call: -; j_call: TRBJ2-3; v_call: TRBV6-5
cdr3_aa: CASSADAGTGGALMNTEAFF; cdr3_nt: TGTGCCAGCAGTGCGGATGCCGGGACAGGGGGCGCATTGATGAACACTGAAGCTTTCTTT; clone_size: -; d_call: TRBD1; j_call: TRBJ1-1; v_call: TRBV6-1
cdr3_aa: CASSFGGPMNTEAFF; cdr3_nt: TGTGCCAGCAGCTTTGGGGGGCCCATGAACACTGAAGCTTTCTTT; clone_size: -; d_call: -; j_call: TRBJ1-1; v_call: TRBV5-4
cdr3_aa: CAIGNTGELFF; cdr3_nt: TGTGCCATCGGTAACACCGGGGAGCTGTTTTTT; clone_size: -; d_call: -; j_call: TRBJ2-2; v_call: TRBV10-3
cdr3_aa: CASSLSQGFQPQHF; cdr3_nt: TGTGCCAGCAGTCTTTCACAGGGTTTTCAGCCCCAGCATTTT; clone_size: few; d_call: -; j_call: TRBJ1-5; v_call: TRBV27
cdr3_aa: CASSLASWGTDTQYF; cdr3_nt: TGTGCCAGCAGCTTAGCCAGCTGGGGCACAGATACGCAGTATTTT; clone_size: -; d_call: -; j_call: TRBJ2-3; v_call: TRBV7-2
cdr3_aa: CASAEGLHSQQYF; cdr3_nt: TGTGCCAGCGCGGAAGGCCTGCATAGCCAGCAGTACTTC; clone_size: -; d_call: -; j_call: TRBJ2-7; v_call: TRBV6-5
cdr3_aa: CAWDLGSSYEQYF; cdr3_nt: TGTGCCTGGGACTTAGGATCCTCCTACGAGCAGTACTTC; clone_size: -; d_call: -; j_call: TRBJ2-7; v_call: TRBV30
cdr3_aa: CASSEMYEQYF; cdr3_nt: TGCGCCAGCAGTGAGATGTACGAGCAGTACTTC; clone_size: -; d_call: -; j_call: TRBJ2-7; v_call: TRBV10-2
cdr3_aa: CASSQDIEGAYEQYF; cdr3_nt: TGCGCCAGCAGCCAAGATATCGAGGGGGCCTACGAGCAGTACTTC; clone_size: -; d_call: -; j_call: TRBJ2-7; v_call: TRBV4-3